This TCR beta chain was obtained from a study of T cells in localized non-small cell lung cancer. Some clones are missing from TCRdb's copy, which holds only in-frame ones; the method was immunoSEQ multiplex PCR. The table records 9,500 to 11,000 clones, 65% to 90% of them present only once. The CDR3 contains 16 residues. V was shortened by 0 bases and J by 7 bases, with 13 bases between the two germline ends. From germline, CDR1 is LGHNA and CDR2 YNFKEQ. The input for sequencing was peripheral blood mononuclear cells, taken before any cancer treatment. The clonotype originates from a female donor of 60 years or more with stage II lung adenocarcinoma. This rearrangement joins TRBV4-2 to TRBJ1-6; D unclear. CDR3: CASSQDWQAQNSPLHF. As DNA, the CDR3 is TGTGCCAGCAGCCAAGATTGGCAGGCCCAAAATTCACCCCTCCACTTT.